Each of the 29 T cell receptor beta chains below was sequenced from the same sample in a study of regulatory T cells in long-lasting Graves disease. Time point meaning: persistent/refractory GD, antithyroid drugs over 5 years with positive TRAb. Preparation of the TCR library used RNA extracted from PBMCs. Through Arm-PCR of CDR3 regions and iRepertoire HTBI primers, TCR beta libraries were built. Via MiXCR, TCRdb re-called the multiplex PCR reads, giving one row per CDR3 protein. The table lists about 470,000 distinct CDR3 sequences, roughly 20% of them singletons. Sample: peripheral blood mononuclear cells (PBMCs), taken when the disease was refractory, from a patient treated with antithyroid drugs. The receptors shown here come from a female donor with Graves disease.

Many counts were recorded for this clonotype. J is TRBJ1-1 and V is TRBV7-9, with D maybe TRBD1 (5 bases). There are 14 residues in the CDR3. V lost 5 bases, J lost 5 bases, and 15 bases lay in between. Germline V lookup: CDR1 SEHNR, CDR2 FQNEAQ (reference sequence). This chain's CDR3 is CASSPHGGFTEAFF. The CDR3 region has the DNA TGTGCCAGCAGCCCCCATGGGGGGTTTACTGAAGCTTTCTTT.

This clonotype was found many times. The CDR3 sequence is CASSTSRDKGYYEQYF. The DNA of the CDR3 is TGTGCCAGCAGCACTAGCCGGGACAAGGGTTACTACGAGCAGTACTTC. V usage is TRBV7-2 and J usage is TRBJ2-7; possibly TRBD1 or TRBD2 for D (6 bases each). This CDR3 comprises 16 residues. V lost 5 bases and J lost 3, with 20 bases in between. In germline, CDR1 is SGHTA, CDR2 FQGNSA.

The CDR3 DNA follows: TGTGCCAGCAGTTTAGACTCGGGAGGGTTCGGGGAGCAGTACTTC. Encoded protein: CASSLDSGGFGEQYF. The V and J genes are TRBV27 and TRBJ2-7; 8 bases match TRBD2. The CDR3 is made up of 15 amino acids. The ends lost 2 bases at V and 7 bases at J; junction bases unmatched: 10. Germline V gene sequence: CDR1 MNHEY, CDR2 SMNVEV (reference sequence).

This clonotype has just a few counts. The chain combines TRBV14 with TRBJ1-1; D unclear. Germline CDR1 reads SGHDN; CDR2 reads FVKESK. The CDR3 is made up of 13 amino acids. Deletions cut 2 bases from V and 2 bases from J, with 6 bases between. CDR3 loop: CASSQQYNTEAFF. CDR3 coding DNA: TGTGCCAGCAGCCAACAGTACAACACTGAAGCTTTCTTT.

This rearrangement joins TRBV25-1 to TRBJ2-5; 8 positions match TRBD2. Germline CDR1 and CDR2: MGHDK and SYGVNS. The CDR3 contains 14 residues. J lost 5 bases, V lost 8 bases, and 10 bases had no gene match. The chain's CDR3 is CASVDLGLGETQYF. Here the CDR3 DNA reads TGTGCCAGCGTTGATTTGGGACTAGGGGAGACCCAGTACTTC.

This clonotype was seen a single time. CDR3 amino acids: CASRVKGDTGELFF. The CDR3 DNA reads as TGTGCCAGCAGGGTAAAAGGGGACACCGGGGAGCTGTTTTTT. V gene TRBV7-9 combines with J gene TRBJ2-2; weak D call: TRBD1 (5 bases). The germline gives CDR1 SEHNR, CDR2 FQNEAQ (reference sequence). The CDR3 extends over 14 amino acids. Trimming pared 6 bases from V and 3 bases from J, leaving 11 bases between.

In DNA form, the CDR3 reads TGTGCCAGCAGCTCCCGCGTCCGTGCCGCTAATGAAAAACTGTTTTTT. This sequence encodes CASSSRVRAANEKLFF. The genes are TRBV3-1 and TRBJ1-4, with D hard to call. Trimming left V 5 bases short and J 3 bases short, with 16 bases between. The CDR3 sequence is 16 residues long. CDR1 is LGHDT and CDR2 is YNNKEL in the germline V gene (reference sequence). The entire variable domain, with the rest obtained from reference TRBV3-1 and TRBJ1-4, is as follows: DTAVSQTPKYLVTQMGNDKSIKCEQNLGHDTMYWYKQDSKKFLKIMFSYNNKELIINETVPNRFSPKSPDKAHLNLHINSLELGDSAVYFCASSSRVRAANEKLFFGSGTQLSVL.

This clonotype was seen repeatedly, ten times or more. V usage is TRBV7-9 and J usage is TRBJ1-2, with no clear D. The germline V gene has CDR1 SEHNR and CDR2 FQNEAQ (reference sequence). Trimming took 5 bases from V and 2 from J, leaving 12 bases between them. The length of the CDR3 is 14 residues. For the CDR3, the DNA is TGTGCCAGCAGCGGGCAGACACGAAACTATGGCTACACCTTC. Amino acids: CASSGQTRNYGYTF.

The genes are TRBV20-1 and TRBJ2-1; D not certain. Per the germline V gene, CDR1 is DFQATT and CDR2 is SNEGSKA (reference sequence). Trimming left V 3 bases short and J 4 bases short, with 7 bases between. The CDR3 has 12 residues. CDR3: CSARGPYNEQFF. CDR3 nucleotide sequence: TGCAGTGCTAGGGGTCCGTACAATGAGCAGTTCTTC.

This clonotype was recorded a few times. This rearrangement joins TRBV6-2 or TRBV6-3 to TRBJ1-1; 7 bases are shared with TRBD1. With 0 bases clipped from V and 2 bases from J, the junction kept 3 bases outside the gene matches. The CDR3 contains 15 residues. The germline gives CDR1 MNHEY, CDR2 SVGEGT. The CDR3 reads CASSYSDRDNTEAFF. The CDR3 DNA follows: TGTGCCAGCAGTTACTCCGACAGGGATAACACTGAAGCTTTCTTT.

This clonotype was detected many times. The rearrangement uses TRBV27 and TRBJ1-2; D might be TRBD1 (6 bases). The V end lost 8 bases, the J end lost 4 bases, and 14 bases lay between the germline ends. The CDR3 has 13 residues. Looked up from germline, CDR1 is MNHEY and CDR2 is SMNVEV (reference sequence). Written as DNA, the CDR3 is TGTGCCAGCGGACGCGGGGGCGGCTATGGCTACACCTTC. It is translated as CASGRGGGYGYTF.

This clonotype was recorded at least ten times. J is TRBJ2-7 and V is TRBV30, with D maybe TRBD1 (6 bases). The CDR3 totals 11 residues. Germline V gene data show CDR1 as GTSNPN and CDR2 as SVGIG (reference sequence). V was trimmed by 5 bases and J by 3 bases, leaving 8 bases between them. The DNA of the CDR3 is TGTGCCTGGGGGGACAACTACGAGCAGTACTTC. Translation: CAWGDNYEQYF.

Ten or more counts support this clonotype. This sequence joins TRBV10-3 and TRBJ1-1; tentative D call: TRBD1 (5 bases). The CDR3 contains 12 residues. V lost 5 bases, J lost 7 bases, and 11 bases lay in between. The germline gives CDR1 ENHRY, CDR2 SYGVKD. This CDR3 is CAISRRDGEAFF. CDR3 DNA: TGTGCCATCAGTCGCCGGGACGGTGAAGCTTTCTTT.

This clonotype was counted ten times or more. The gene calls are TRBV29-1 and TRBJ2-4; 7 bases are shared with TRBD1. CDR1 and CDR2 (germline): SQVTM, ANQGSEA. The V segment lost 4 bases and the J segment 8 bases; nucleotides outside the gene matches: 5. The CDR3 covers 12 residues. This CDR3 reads CSVAGGFHIQYF. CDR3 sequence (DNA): TGCAGCGTTGCAGGGGGTTTCCACATTCAGTACTTC.

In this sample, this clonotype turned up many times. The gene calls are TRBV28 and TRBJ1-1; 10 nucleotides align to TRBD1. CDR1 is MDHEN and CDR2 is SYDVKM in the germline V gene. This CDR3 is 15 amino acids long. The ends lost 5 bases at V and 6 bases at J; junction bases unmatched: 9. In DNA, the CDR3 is TGTGCCAGCAGTCAGTTAGGGACAGGGGAGCCTGAAGCTTTCTTT. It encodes CASSQLGTGEPEAFF.

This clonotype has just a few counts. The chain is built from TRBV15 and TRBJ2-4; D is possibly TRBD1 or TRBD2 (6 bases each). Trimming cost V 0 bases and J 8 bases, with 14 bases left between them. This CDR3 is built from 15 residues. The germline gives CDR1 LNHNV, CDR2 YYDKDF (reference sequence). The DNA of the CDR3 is TGTGCCACCAGCAGAGATAAGGGGGGAATGGACATTCAGTACTTC. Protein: CATSRDKGGMDIQYF.

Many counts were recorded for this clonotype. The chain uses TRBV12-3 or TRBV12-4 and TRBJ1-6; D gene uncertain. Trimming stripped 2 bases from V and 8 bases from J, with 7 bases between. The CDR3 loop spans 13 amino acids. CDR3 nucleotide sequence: TGTGCCAGCAGTTTATCCGGGGATTCACCCCTCCACTTT. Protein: CASSLSGDSPLHF.

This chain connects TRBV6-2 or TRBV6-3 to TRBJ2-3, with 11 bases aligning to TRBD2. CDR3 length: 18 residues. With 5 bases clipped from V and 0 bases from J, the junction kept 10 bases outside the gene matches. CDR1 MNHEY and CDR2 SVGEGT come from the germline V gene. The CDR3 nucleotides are TGTGCCAGCAGTCCTACTAGCGGGGGATACTCTAGCACAGATACGCAGTATTTT. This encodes CASSPTSGGYSSTDTQYF.

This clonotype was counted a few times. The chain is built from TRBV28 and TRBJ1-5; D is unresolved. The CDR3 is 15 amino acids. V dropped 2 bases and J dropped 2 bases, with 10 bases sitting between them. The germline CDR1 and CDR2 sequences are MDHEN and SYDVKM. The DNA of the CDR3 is TGTGCCAGCAGTTTAGGCCGGAGAGGCAATCAGCCCCAGCATTTT. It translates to CASSLGRRGNQPQHF.

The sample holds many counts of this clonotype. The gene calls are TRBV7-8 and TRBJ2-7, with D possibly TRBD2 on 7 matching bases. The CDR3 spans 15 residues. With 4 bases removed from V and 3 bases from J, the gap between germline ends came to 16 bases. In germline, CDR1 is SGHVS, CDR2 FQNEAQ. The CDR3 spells CASSSTGGGGYEQYF. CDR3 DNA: TGTGCCAGCAGCTCCACGGGGGGCGGGGGCTACGAGCAGTACTTC.

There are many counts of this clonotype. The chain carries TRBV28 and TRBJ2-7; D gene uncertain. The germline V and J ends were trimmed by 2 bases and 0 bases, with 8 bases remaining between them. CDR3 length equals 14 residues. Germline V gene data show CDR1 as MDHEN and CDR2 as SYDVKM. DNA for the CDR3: TGTGCCAGCAGTTTACGGTTGAGCTCCTACGAGCAGTACTTC. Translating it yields CASSLRLSSYEQYF.

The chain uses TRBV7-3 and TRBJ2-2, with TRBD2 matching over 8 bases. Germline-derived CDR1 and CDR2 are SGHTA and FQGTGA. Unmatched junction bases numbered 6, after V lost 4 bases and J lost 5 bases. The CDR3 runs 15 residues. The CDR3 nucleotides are TGTGCCAGCAGCTCCAGCGGGAGTCATACCGGGGAGCTGTTTTTT. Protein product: CASSSSGSHTGELFF.

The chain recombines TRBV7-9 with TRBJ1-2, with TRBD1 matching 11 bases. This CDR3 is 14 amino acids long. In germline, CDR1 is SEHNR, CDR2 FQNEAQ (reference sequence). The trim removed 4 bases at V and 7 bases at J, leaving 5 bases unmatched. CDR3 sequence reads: CASSSGQGVFGYTF. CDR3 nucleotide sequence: TGTGCCAGCAGCTCGGGACAGGGGGTTTTTGGCTACACCTTC.

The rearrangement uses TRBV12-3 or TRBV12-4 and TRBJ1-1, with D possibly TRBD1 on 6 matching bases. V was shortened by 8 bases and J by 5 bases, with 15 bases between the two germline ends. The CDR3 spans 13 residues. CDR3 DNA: TGTGCCAGCCGTAGGGGGGGATGGACTGAAGCTTTCTTT. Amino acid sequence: CASRRGGWTEAFF.

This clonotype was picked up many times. The CDR3, as DNA: TGTGCCAGCAGTCAAAGCCAAGCCGGGGAGCTGTTTTTT. This gives the protein CASSQSQAGELFF. V and J are TRBV5-4 and TRBJ2-2, with D unresolved. V was clipped by 5 bases and J by 6 bases, with 11 bases between them. From germline, CDR1 is SGHNT and CDR2 YYREEE (reference sequence). The CDR3 spans 13 residues.

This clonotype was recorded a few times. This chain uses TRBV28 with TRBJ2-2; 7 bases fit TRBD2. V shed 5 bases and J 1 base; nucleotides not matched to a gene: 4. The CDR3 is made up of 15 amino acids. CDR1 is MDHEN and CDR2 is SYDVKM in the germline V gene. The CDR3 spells CASSPAGRNTGELFF. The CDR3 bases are TGTGCCAGCAGTCCAGCGGGAAGGAACACCGGGGAGCTGTTTTTT.

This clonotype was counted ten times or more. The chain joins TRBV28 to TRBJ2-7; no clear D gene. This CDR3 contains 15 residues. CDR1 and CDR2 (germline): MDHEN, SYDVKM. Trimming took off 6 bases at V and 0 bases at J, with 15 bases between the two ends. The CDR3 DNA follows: TGTGCCAGCAGGTTCACCTACCGGAGCTCCTACGAGCAGTACTTC. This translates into CASRFTYRSSYEQYF.

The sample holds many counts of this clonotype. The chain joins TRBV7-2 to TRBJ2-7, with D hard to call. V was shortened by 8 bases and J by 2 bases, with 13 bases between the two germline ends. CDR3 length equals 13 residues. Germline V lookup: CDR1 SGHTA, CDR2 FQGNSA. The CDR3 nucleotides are TGTGCCAGCTGCGCAAACAGTGCCTACGAGCAGTACTTC. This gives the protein CASCANSAYEQYF.

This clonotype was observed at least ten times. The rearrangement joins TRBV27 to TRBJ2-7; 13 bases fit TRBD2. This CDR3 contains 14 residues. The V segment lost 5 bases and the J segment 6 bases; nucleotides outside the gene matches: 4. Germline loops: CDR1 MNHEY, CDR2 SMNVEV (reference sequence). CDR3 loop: CASSRTSGRTEQYF. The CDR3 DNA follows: TGTGCCAGCAGTCGGACTAGCGGGAGAACCGAGCAGTACTTC.